This T cell receptor (beta chain) was recovered during a study of tumor-infiltrating lymphocytes in primary liver carcinoma. Study-level information: Patients of both sexes were 30 to 69 years old. There were roughly 3.65 to 7.13 million productive TCRbeta reads per sample, a yield similar across tissue types.

Whole-study results and caveats: Tumor-adjacent and tumor-blood pairs shared a smaller degree of overlap than tumor region pairs.

This CDR3 is built from 13 residues. Trimming cost V 11 bases and J 4 bases, with 17 bases left between them. Comments on this clonotype: Its antigen is unknown. Since no conserved phenylalanine or tryptophan closes the CDR3, a read error is the likely cause.

Total RNA and DNA came together from roughly 20-30 mg of bulk tissue without cell sorting. A constant-region primer served to make TCR beta cDNA from about 530 ng total RNA. Three nested multiplex PCR rounds, a slightly modified ARM-PCR method, built the TCR beta libraries. Investigators reported that the first two PCR rounds, at 10 to 11 cycles each, used TRBV1-TRBV30 forward primers with a C-beta reverse primer. MiXCR, applied by TCRdb to the multiplex PCR reads, yields one record per CDR3 protein. The sample contains 85,000 to 100,000 distinct CDR3 sequences, about 70% of which appear only once. What was sequenced was tumor-adjacent normal liver tissue. J is TRBJ1-1 and V is TRBV12-3 or TRBV12-4, with D hard to call. The TCR originated in a man in his forties or fifties with primary liver carcinoma and hepatitis B virus infection. The CDR3 sequence: CAGCLRGLTEAFL. CDR3 nucleotides: TGTGCCGGCTGCCTACGGGGTCTCACTGAAGCTTTCCTT.